The T cell receptor (beta chain) described here comes from a study of blood T cell repertoires in COVID-19. Study overall: The United States, Italy and Spain supplied acute and convalescent COVID-19 samples.

Data came from immunoSEQ multiplex PCR; TCRdb stores just in-frame clones and leaves some out. The sample shows some 260,000 clones, 84% of them seen only once. This CDR3 spans 18 amino acids. In germline, CDR1 is SGHTA, CDR2 FQGNSA. Trimming took 1 base from V and 4 from J; bases not matched to a gene: 14. The chain combines TRBV7-2 with TRBJ2-3, with 7 positions matching TRBD2. Sequenced input: PBMCs or T cells enriched from blood (not recorded which). The source is a man aged 25 to 40 with acute COVID-19. For the CDR3, the DNA is TGTGCCAGCAGCTTAGTTCAGATCGCGGCTGGACTAGCAGATACGCAGTATTTT. Its protein is CASSLVQIAAGLADTQYF.